Following are 10 T cell receptor beta chains from one sample sequenced in a study of T cells in Graves' hyperthyroidism and ophthalmopathy. Researchers amplified the TCR beta CDR3 regions from RNA transcripts. During a first-round RT-PCR of the TCR CDR3, the HTBI primer set was used. TCRdb reprocessed the multiplex PCR reads via MiXCR and lists one record per CDR3 protein. The table has 650,000 to 700,000 distinct CDR3 sequences, about 18% seen once. Sequencing was done on a sample of blood. These receptors came from a man in his forties or fifties with Graves' hyperthyroidism.

This clonotype was seen ten or more times. V and J are TRBV7-9 and TRBJ2-5, with 10 bases that match TRBD2. The CDR3 spans 15 residues. Trimming removed 6 bases from V and 5 bases from J; junction bases left unmatched: 9. Germline-derived CDR1 and CDR2 are SEHNR and FQNEAQ (reference sequence). CDR3 region: CASSSGTSVWETQYF. CDR3 sequence (DNA): TGTGCCAGCAGTTCCGGGACTAGCGTTTGGGAGACCCAGTACTTC.

This clonotype was counted at least ten times. This chain connects TRBV3-1 to TRBJ2-7; weak D call: TRBD2 (6 bases). Trimming pared 4 bases from V and 2 bases from J, leaving 9 bases between. This CDR3 comprises 13 residues. Germline V gene sequence: CDR1 LGHDT, CDR2 YNNKEL (reference sequence). The CDR3 DNA is TGTGCCAGCAGCCCTTGGGGGGCCTACGAGCAGTACTTC. It specifies CASSPWGAYEQYF.

The rearrangement uses TRBV9 and TRBJ2-4, with a tentative D call TRBD1 (5 bases). Germline CDR1 and CDR2: SGDLS and YYNGEE. The CDR3 runs 14 residues. Trimming left V 3 bases short and J 3 bases short, with 10 bases between. CDR3 protein: CASSAGNVKNIQYF. CDR3 DNA sequence: TGTGCCAGCAGCGCAGGGAATGTCAAAAACATTCAGTACTTC. Using reference TRBV9 and TRBJ2-4 for the parts outside the CDR3, the full variable domain is DSGVTQTPKHLITATGQRVTLRCSPRSGDLSVYWYQQSLDQGLQFLIQYYNGEERAKGNILERFSAQQFPDLHSELNLSSLELGDSALYFCASSAGNVKNIQYFGAGTRLSVL.

This clonotype has a handful of counts. V usage is TRBV7-8 and J usage is TRBJ2-3; D not resolved. V gave up 2 bases and J gave up 2 bases, with 17 bases separating them. This CDR3 contains 17 residues. The germline V gene has CDR1 SGHVS and CDR2 FQNEAQ. The CDR3, as DNA: TGTGCCAGCAGCTTAATAGTCCCCAAACGAGCCACAGATACGCAGTATTTT. This encodes CASSLIVPKRATDTQYF.

The chain employs TRBV5-4 and TRBJ2-5, with TRBD1 as a possible D gene (6 bases). The CDR3 runs 15 residues. The V gene's germline CDR1 is SGHNT and CDR2 YYREEE (reference sequence). V was pared by 0 bases and J by 1 base, with 10 bases between. DNA for the CDR3: TGTGCCAGCAGCTTGGCCGGCAGGGGCCAAGAGACCCAGTACTTC. It is translated as CASSLAGRGQETQYF. The complete variable domain, with remaining parts taken from reference TRBV5-4 and TRBJ2-5, reads ETGVTQSPTHLIKTRGQQVTLRCSSQSGHNTVSWYQQALGQGPQFIFQYYREEENGRGNFPPRFSGLQFPNYSSELNVNALELDDSALYLCASSLAGRGQETQYFGPGTRLLVL.

This clonotype was detected many times. The chain combines TRBV10-2 with TRBJ2-7; D uncertain. The germline V gene has CDR1 WSHSY and CDR2 SAAADI. The CDR3 has 14 residues. Here the CDR3 reads CGTESRVIIYEQYF. The CDR3, as DNA: TGCGGCACAGAATCTAGGGTTATTATCTACGAGCAGTACTTC.

This clonotype has ten or more counts. The chain links TRBV12-3 or TRBV12-4 to TRBJ2-2; D not certain. The V end was cut by 6 bases, the J end by 0 bases, with 8 bases between. The CDR3 contains 14 residues. The CDR3 protein is CASRPGPNTGELFF. DNA for the CDR3: TGTGCCAGCAGGCCCGGTCCGAACACCGGGGAGCTGTTTTTT.

This clonotype was detected ten times or more. V is TRBV7-2 and J is TRBJ1-5, with TRBD1 as a possible D gene (6 bases). Germline loops: CDR1 SGHTA, CDR2 FQGNSA. CDR3 length equals 16 residues. V lost 4 bases and J lost 4, with 17 bases in between. DNA of the CDR3: TGTGCCAGCAGCTCGGCATCAGGGGCGTTAAATCAGCCCCAGCATTTT. Encoded protein: CASSSASGALNQPQHF.

This clonotype was counted at least ten times. The chain has TRBV7-2 and TRBJ2-7, with 11 bases matching TRBD2. CDR3 length equals 16 residues. Looked up from germline, CDR1 is SGHTA and CDR2 is FQGNSA. After removal of 0 bases from V and 3 bases from J, the junction contained 4 bases not matched to a gene. CDR3 amino acids: CASSLAGGLAVYEQYF. The CDR3 region has the DNA TGTGCCAGCAGCTTAGCCGGGGGACTAGCGGTCTACGAGCAGTACTTC.

The chain has TRBV6-1 and TRBJ1-1; D is uncertain. The CDR3 contains 14 residues. Germline V gene lookup returns CDR1 MNHNS and CDR2 SASEGT. V was shortened by 4 bases and J by 5 bases, with 14 bases between the two germline ends. The CDR3 region is CASSVQMGGTEAFF. CDR3 in DNA: TGTGCCAGCAGTGTCCAGATGGGAGGGACTGAAGCTTTCTTT.